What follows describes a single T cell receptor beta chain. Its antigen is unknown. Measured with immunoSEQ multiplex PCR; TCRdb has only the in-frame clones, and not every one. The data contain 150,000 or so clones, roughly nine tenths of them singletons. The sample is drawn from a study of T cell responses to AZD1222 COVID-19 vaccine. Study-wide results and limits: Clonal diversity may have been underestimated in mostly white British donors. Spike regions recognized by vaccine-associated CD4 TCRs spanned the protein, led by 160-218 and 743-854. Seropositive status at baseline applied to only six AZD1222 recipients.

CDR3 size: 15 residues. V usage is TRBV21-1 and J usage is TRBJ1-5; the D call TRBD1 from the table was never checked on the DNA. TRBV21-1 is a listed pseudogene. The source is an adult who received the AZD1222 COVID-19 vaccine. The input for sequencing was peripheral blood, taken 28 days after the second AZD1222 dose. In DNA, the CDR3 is TGTGCCAGCAGCAACGTGGGACAGGGTGGCCAGCCCCAGCATTTT. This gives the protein CASSNVGQGGQPQHF.